Each of the 2 T cell receptor beta chains below was sequenced from the same sample in a study of T cell repertoires in cytomegalovirus infection. MiXCR, run by TCRdb on the reads, gives a single entry per CDR3 protein. The sample lists approximately 730,000 distinct CDR3 sequences; about 29% were seen once. Their target antigens are unknown. The sequencing used cultured CD8+ T cells from PBMCs, collected from culture after CMV antigen stimulation. The origin of the receptors is a human donor in good health (CMV status not recorded). Some clones in this sample may be carry-over from other donors' samples.

V gene TRBV29-1 combines with J gene TRBJ1-2; TRBD1 might be the D (6 bases). Germline CDR1 is SQVTM and CDR2 is ANQGSEA. There are 14 residues in the CDR3. In DNA, the CDR3 is TGCAGTGATATACAGGGAGGAACTAACTATGGCTACACCTTC. It specifies CSDIQGGTNYGYTF.

The CDR3 reads CASRREGRGEHTQYF. As DNA, the CDR3 is TGTGCCAGCAGACGCGAGGGGCGGGGGGAGCATACGCAGTATTTT. The genes are TRBV7-8 and TRBJ2-3, with 8 nucleotides matching TRBD2. After removal of 6 bases from V and 7 bases from J, the junction contained 12 bases not matched to a gene. CDR3 length: 15 amino acids. The germline CDR1 and CDR2 sequences are SGHVS and FQNEAQ.